Presented here are 32 T cell receptor beta chains from one specimen sequenced in a study of shared clonotypes between healthy human individuals. Generated by immunoSEQ multiplex PCR, the TCRdb table keeps only in-frame clones and is missing some. Among some 1,600,000 clones, around 98% were seen once, and the ten largest hold around 0.47%. Sequenced material: naive CD4+ T cells sorted from blood. Documented subset: CD45RA+ positively selected. These receptors all come from a man aged 30 to 45 in good health.

Concerning this clone: One junction end disagrees with the germline gene, perhaps due to a read error. The chain couples TRBV7-7 to TRBJ2-5; D remains ambiguous. CDR1 is SSHAT and CDR2 is FNYEAQ in the germline V gene (reference sequence). The CDR3 length is 13 residues. This CDR3 is CASSLEIGETQYF. The CDR3 bases are TGTGCTAGCAGCTTAGAGATCGGAGAGACCCAGTACTTC.

V and J are TRBV21-1 and TRBJ1-1; the table calls TRBD1, which could not be checked here. TRBV21-1 is deemed a pseudogene. CDR3 length: 16 amino acids. The CDR3 region is CASSPFGRDRGPEAFF. In nucleotides, the CDR3 is TGTGCCAGCAGTCCCTTCGGCCGGGACAGGGGGCCTGAAGCTTTCTTT.

This chain uses TRBV10-3 with TRBJ2-7, with D possibly being TRBD1 (7 bases). V was clipped by 8 bases and J by 5 bases, with 19 bases between them. Per the germline V gene, CDR1 is ENHRY and CDR2 is SYGVKD. The CDR3 length is 14 residues. In DNA, the CDR3 is TGTGCCATCTCGAGGGACCAGGGGGGCAACGAGCAGTACTTC. Amino acid sequence: CAISRDQGGNEQYF.

The V call is TRBV6-1, the J call TRBJ2-3; TRBD2 matches 7 bases. V was clipped by 1 base and J by 2 bases; unmatched bases: 12. The CDR3 loop spans 18 amino acids. Germline values: CDR1 MNHNS, CDR2 SASEGT. Written as DNA, the CDR3 is TGTGCCAGCAGTGAAGTTGATTGGGACTATATTGACACAGATACGCAGTATTTT. Translation gives CASSEVDWDYIDTDTQYF.

The J gene is TRBJ2-7, the V gene TRBV5-4; 14 bases align to TRBD2. The junction had 14 bases not matched to a gene; V was cut back by 4 bases and J by 5 bases. CDR3 size: 18 residues. Germline values: CDR1 SGHNT, CDR2 YYREEE (reference sequence). The DNA for the CDR3 is TGTGCCAGCAGCCCAGGACTAGCGGGAGGTCCTGTCGTCAACGAGCAGTACTTC. Its translation is CASSPGLAGGPVVNEQYF.

This clone was observed a single time. This chain's CDR3 is CASSEAQGSPQHF. The CDR3, as DNA: TGTGCCAGCAGTGAAGCGCAGGGTTCGCCCCAGCATTTT. The chain employs TRBV6-1 and TRBJ1-5, with a possible D match to TRBD1 (5 bases). This CDR3 has 13 amino acids. V was shortened by 0 bases and J by 9 bases, with 9 bases between the two germline ends. The germline V gene has CDR1 MNHNS and CDR2 SASEGT.

V gene TRBV7-9 combines with J gene TRBJ2-1, with TRBD2 as a possible D gene (6 bases). There are 13 residues in the CDR3. Between the trimmed V and J ends, which lost 5 bases and 5 bases, there was a span of 10 bases. Germline V gene sequence: CDR1 SEHNR, CDR2 FQNEAQ (reference sequence). The CDR3 reads CASSRSGNNEQFF. In DNA form, the CDR3 reads TGTGCCAGCAGCCGTAGCGGCAACAATGAGCAGTTCTTC.

The chain is built from TRBV10-1 and TRBJ2-2; D is unclear. Trimming left V 0 bases short and J 2 bases short, with 10 bases between. Looked up from germline, CDR1 is WNHNN and CDR2 is SYGVQD (reference sequence). The CDR3 is made up of 16 amino acids. The CDR3: CASSESLIRNTGELFF. DNA of the CDR3: TGCGCCAGCAGTGAGTCGCTGATACGAAACACCGGGGAGCTGTTTTTT.

The CDR3 sequence: CASSPPRQGLGEQYF. The CDR3 DNA reads as TGTGCCAGCTCACCACCGCGACAGGGGCTCGGCGAGCAGTACTTC. The chain joins TRBV18 to TRBJ2-7; 8 bases fit TRBD1. The ends lost 0 bases at V and 6 bases at J; junction bases unmatched: 7. The CDR3 totals 15 residues. CDR1 KGHSH and CDR2 LQKENI come from the germline V gene.

The chain combines TRBV7-2 with TRBJ2-7; D gene unclear. Deletions cut 1 base from V and 6 bases from J, with 7 bases between. The CDR3 is made up of 12 amino acids. The V gene's germline CDR1 is SGHTA and CDR2 FQGNSA. CDR3 amino acids: CASSLGSLEQYF. The CDR3 region has the DNA TGTGCCAGCAGCTTAGGATCCCTCGAGCAGTACTTC.

The chain employs TRBV27 and TRBJ2-7, with D possibly matching TRBD1 (5 bases). Trimming took 8 bases from V and 6 from J, leaving 11 bases between them. The CDR3 extends over 11 amino acids. The germline V gene has CDR1 MNHEY and CDR2 SMNVEV (reference sequence). The CDR3 bases are TGTGCCAGCCGCAGGGAATCCGAGCAGTACTTC. Translated, it gives CASRRESEQYF.

The J gene is TRBJ2-7, the V gene TRBV5-1; maybe TRBD1 (6 bases). Germline V gene data show CDR1 as SGHRS and CDR2 as YFSETQ. This CDR3 has 13 residues. V was shortened by 1 base and J by 5 bases, with 10 bases between the two germline ends. The CDR3 DNA sequence: TGCGCCAGCAGCTTGACAGGGACCCACGAGCAGTACTTC. It codes for CASSLTGTHEQYF. The whole variable domain, filled in from reference TRBV5-1 and TRBJ2-7, reads KAGVTQTPRYLIKTRGQQVTLSCSPISGHRSVSWYQQTPGQGLQFLFEYFSETQRNKGNFPGRFSGRQFSNSRSEMNVSTLELGDSALYLCASSLTGTHEQYFGPGTRLTVT.

This sequence joins TRBV27 and TRBJ2-7; the D gene is possibly TRBD2 (6 bases). This CDR3 has 14 residues. Trimming shortened V by 8 bases and J by 5 bases, and 19 bases separated the two germline ends. Looked up from germline, CDR1 is MNHEY and CDR2 is SMNVEV (reference sequence). This CDR3 is CASGRTGARDEQYF. CDR3 DNA sequence: TGTGCCAGCGGGAGAACGGGAGCCCGAGACGAGCAGTACTTC.

The V call is TRBV18, the J call TRBJ2-5, with unresolved D. Germline V gene sequence: CDR1 KGHSH, CDR2 LQKENI. Trimming took off 3 bases at V and 5 bases at J, with 13 bases between the two ends. CDR3 length: 14 residues. CDR3: CASSPLPRFETQYF. CDR3 in DNA: TGTGCCAGCTCACCCTTACCCCGTTTCGAGACCCAGTACTTC.

V is TRBV2 and J is TRBJ2-1; 10 positions match TRBD2. This CDR3 region has 14 residues. CDR1 and CDR2 (germline): SNHLY, FYNNEI. Trimming took 6 bases from V and 1 from J; bases not matched to a gene: 0. In DNA, the CDR3 is TGTGCCAGCAGAGCGGGAGGGTCCTACAATGAGCAGTTCTTC. It codes for CASRAGGSYNEQFF.

The rearrangement links TRBV11-2 to TRBJ2-7, with 10 bases lining up with TRBD2. CDR3 size: 14 residues. V trimming: 5 bases; J trimming: 4 bases; junction bases outside the gene matches: 5. Germline-derived CDR1 and CDR2 are SGHAT and FQNNGV. CDR3 sequence (DNA): TGTGCCAGCAGCGCGGGACTAGCGAGATACGAGCAGTACTTC. Protein product: CASSAGLARYEQYF. Drawing the rest from reference TRBV11-2 and TRBJ2-7, the complete variable domain is EAGVAQSPRYKIIEKRQSVAFWCNPISGHATLYWYQQILGQGPKLLIQFQNNGVVDDSQLPKDRFSAERLKGVDSTLKIQPAKLEDSAVYLCASSAGLARYEQYFGPGTRLTVT.

This rearrangement joins TRBV5-1 to TRBJ1-1; D is perhaps TRBD1 (6 bases). The CDR3 contains 16 residues. Per germline, CDR1 SGHRS and CDR2 YFSETQ. The V end was cut by 0 bases, the J end by 3 bases, with 15 bases between. This CDR3 is CASSLVGWRGDTEAFF. CDR3 coding DNA: TGCGCCAGCAGCTTGGTGGGCTGGAGGGGGGACACTGAAGCTTTCTTT.

The genes are TRBV2 and TRBJ2-7, with a possible D match to TRBD2 (5 bases). There are 12 residues in the CDR3. Trimming pared 11 bases from V and 1 base from J, leaving 12 bases between. Per the germline V gene, CDR1 is SNHLY and CDR2 is FYNNEI. Here the CDR3 DNA reads TGTGCCGTGCACGGCGGGTCCTACGAGCAGTACTTC. It is translated as CAVHGGSYEQYF.

This rearrangement joins TRBV28 to TRBJ1-5, with unresolved D. The CDR3 runs 15 residues. Deletions cut 3 bases from V and 1 base from J, with 10 bases between. Looked up from germline, CDR1 is MDHEN and CDR2 is SYDVKM. In DNA form, the CDR3 reads TGTGCCAGCAGTTTTTCTGGGCACAGCAATCAGCCCCAGCATTTT. Amino acids: CASSFSGHSNQPQHF.

The V call is TRBV6-1, the J call TRBJ2-3; TRBD1 is a possible D gene (6 bases). V was pared by 6 bases and J by 0 bases, with 10 bases between. The CDR3 contains 14 residues. The germline V gene has CDR1 MNHNS and CDR2 SASEGT. CDR3 in amino acids: CASRRTASTDTQYF. The CDR3 nucleotides read TGTGCCAGCAGACGGACAGCGAGCACAGATACGCAGTATTTT.

The chain employs TRBV25-1 and TRBJ1-1; 7 bases map to TRBD1. There are 15 residues in the CDR3. V was clipped by 7 bases and J by 5 bases; unmatched bases: 13. Germline V gene data show CDR1 as MGHDK and CDR2 as SYGVNS. CDR3 in amino acids: CASKGAIQGWTEAFF. The CDR3 region has the DNA TGTGCCAGCAAGGGGGCAATACAGGGATGGACTGAAGCTTTCTTT.

V gene TRBV10-3 combines with J gene TRBJ1-2, with TRBD1 identical over 12 bases. The CDR3 totals 15 residues. Germline loops: CDR1 ENHRY, CDR2 SYGVKD. V lost 10 bases, J lost 3 bases, and 9 bases stayed unmatched. The CDR3 DNA follows: TGTGCCAGTGGGCAGGGACAGGGGGCAGACTATGGCTACACCTTC. It is translated as CASGQGQGADYGYTF.

The CDR3, as DNA: TGTGCCAGCAGTGAAGTAAGGGGAGGAGCTTTCTTT. This translates into CASSEVRGGAFF. This sequence joins TRBV2 and TRBJ1-1; tentative D call: TRBD1 (5 bases). Trimming pared 1 base from V and 10 bases from J, leaving 10 bases between. Germline CDR1 is SNHLY and CDR2 is FYNNEI. The CDR3 spans 12 residues.

V usage is TRBV5-1 and J usage is TRBJ2-3, with TRBD1 as a possible D gene (6 bases). Between the trimmed V and J ends, which lost 0 bases and 5 bases, there was a span of 10 bases. The CDR3 is 14 amino acids. Germline assignment: CDR1 SGHRS and CDR2 YFSETQ. The CDR3 sequence: CASSLGDTRDTQYF. The DNA for the CDR3 is TGCGCCAGCAGCTTGGGGGACACCCGAGATACGCAGTATTTT. Together with reference TRBV5-1 and TRBJ2-3, the CDR3 gives the full variable domain: KAGVTQTPRYLIKTRGQQVTLSCSPISGHRSVSWYQQTPGQGLQFLFEYFSETQRNKGNFPGRFSGRQFSNSRSEMNVSTLELGDSALYLCASSLGDTRDTQYFGPGTRLTVL.

V usage is TRBV10-3 and J usage is TRBJ2-3; 9 bases fit TRBD2. Trimming at V came to 8 bases and at J to 3 bases, leaving 6 bases not matched to a gene. The germline gives CDR1 ENHRY, CDR2 SYGVKD. The CDR3 sequence is 14 residues long. The CDR3 region has the DNA TGTGCCATCGCACCGGGACTAGCAACAGATACGCAGTATTTT. As protein: CAIAPGLATDTQYF.

The DNA of the CDR3 is TGTGCCAGCAGCCGGGACTCATCAACGGAGACCCAGTACTTC. Amino acid sequence: CASSRDSSTETQYF. The V gene is TRBV2, the J gene TRBJ2-5; the D gene is possibly TRBD2 (6 bases). V lost 6 bases, J lost 5 bases, and 16 bases lay in between. The CDR3 covers 14 residues. CDR1 is SNHLY and CDR2 is FYNNEI in the germline V gene.

The chain is built from TRBV7-2 and TRBJ1-1, with D unresolved. The CDR3 length is 18 residues. Trimming pared 1 base from V and 3 bases from J, leaving 21 bases between. Germline V lookup: CDR1 SGHTA, CDR2 FQGNSA. This CDR3 reads CASSLGPLGQKVYTEAFF. Here the CDR3 DNA reads TGTGCCAGCAGCTTAGGACCGTTAGGCCAGAAGGTTTACACTGAAGCTTTCTTT.

This clone was recorded once. The chain joins TRBV9 to TRBJ2-1; 12 bases agree with TRBD2. The junction had 13 bases not matched to a gene; V was cut back by 2 bases and J by 7 bases. CDR3 length equals 18 residues. Germline CDR1 reads SGDLS; CDR2 reads YYNGEE. The CDR3 region has the DNA TGTGCCAGCAGCGTCGGGCGGCTAGCGGGAGGGCTAGGGAATGAGCAGTTCTTC. Protein sequence: CASSVGRLAGGLGNEQFF. Using reference TRBV9 and TRBJ2-1 for the parts outside the CDR3, the full variable domain is DSGVTQTPKHLITATGQRVTLRCSPRSGDLSVYWYQQSLDQGLQFLIQYYNGEERAKGNILERFSAQQFPDLHSELNLSSLELGDSALYFCASSVGRLAGGLGNEQFFGPGTRLTVL.

This clone was found once. The CDR3 spells CASRSSATGPDTQYF. As DNA, the CDR3 is TGCGCCAGCCGAAGCTCTGCCACGGGGCCGGATACGCAGTATTTT. The chain carries TRBV5-1 and TRBJ2-3; D might be TRBD1 or TRBD2, each matching 5 bases. Trimming cost V 7 bases and J 6 bases, with 21 bases left between them. The CDR3 is 15 amino acids. Germline loops: CDR1 SGHRS, CDR2 YFSETQ.

The chain joins TRBV9 to TRBJ2-5; 9 bases map to TRBD1. The ends lost 0 bases at V and 1 base at J; junction bases unmatched: 7. The CDR3 consists of 17 residues. Germline V gives CDR1 SGDLS, CDR2 YYNGEE. The DNA of the CDR3 is TGTGCCAGCAGCGTAGGCCCTCTGACAGGGGGCCAAGAGACCCAGTACTTC. Protein sequence: CASSVGPLTGGQETQYF.

This rearrangement joins TRBV28 to TRBJ2-7; tentatively, D is TRBD1 or TRBD2 (5 bases each). From germline, CDR1 is MDHEN and CDR2 SYDVKM. This CDR3 spans 18 amino acids. V was pared by 0 bases and J by 2 bases, with 20 bases between. This CDR3 is CASSLWSPTGTDTYEQYF. The CDR3 DNA is TGTGCCAGCAGTTTATGGAGCCCCACTGGGACCGATACCTACGAGCAGTACTTC.

The sample holds one count of this clone. This chain links TRBV5-4 with TRBJ2-1; a possible D gene is TRBD1 (7 bases). With 4 bases removed from V and 5 bases from J, the gap between germline ends came to 16 bases. This CDR3 spans 15 amino acids. Germline V gene data show CDR1 as SGHNT and CDR2 as YYREEE (reference sequence). This CDR3 is CASSRAGGWNNEQFF. CDR3 DNA sequence: TGTGCCAGCAGCCGCGCAGGGGGGTGGAACAATGAGCAGTTCTTC.